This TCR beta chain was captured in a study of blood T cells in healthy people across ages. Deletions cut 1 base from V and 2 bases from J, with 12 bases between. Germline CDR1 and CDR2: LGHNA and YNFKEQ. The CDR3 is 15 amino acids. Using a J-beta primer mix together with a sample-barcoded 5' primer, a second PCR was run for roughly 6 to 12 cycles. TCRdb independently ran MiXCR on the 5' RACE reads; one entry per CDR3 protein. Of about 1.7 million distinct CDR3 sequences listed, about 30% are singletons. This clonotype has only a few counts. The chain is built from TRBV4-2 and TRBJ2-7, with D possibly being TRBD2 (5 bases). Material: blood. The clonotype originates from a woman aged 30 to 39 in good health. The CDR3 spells CASSQGVDSTYEQYF. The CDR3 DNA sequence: TGTGCCAGCAGCCAAGGAGTGGACTCAACCTACGAGCAGTACTTC.